This TCR beta chain was sequenced in a study of patients and donors after allogeneic stem cell transplantation. This clonotype turned up a few times. One entry per CDR3 protein, called by TCRdb with MiXCR from the RT-PCR reads. The data contain 410,000 or so distinct CDR3 sequences, roughly 17% of them singletons. The CDR3 is 14 residues long. The V and J ends lost 2 bases and 1 base, in that order; junction bases with no gene match: 3. Germline V lookup: CDR1 GTSNPN, CDR2 SVGIG (reference sequence). This receptor was obtained from a human donor who was either an allogeneic HSCT recipient or a stem cell or donor lymphocyte infusion donor (not recorded which). It is not recorded whose cells these are; they may come from a transplant donor. The chain couples TRBV30 to TRBJ2-7, with TRBD1 matching over 9 bases. Input material: blood, either unsorted or a sorted T cell fraction (not recorded which). The CDR3 region has the DNA TGTGCCTGGAGTCTCGGGACAGGGTCCTACGAGCAGTACTTC. It codes for CAWSLGTGSYEQYF.